This is a list of T cell receptor beta chains from one sample in a study of cytomegalovirus exposure and HLA in healthy donors. Profiling relied on immunoSEQ multiplex PCR, and the TCRdb table lists in-frame clones only, not all of them. The sample holds fewer than 95,000 clones, 80% seen once. Sequenced material: PBMCs. These receptors came from a man aged 18 to 30 in good health and CMV-seronegative. Both conserved end residues are part of each CDR3. A D gene is named only where the DNA matches it firmly. For some rows the clone size is stated as once, few or many, or as a class when expanded; others skip it.

abundance	v_gene	j_gene	d_gene	CDR3nt	CDR3aa
.	TRBV5-4	TRBJ2-7	TRBD1	TGTGCCAGCAGCTGGGGACAGCCCCTAGACTCCTACGAGCAGTACTTC	CASSWGQPLDSYEQYF
.	TRBV7-9	TRBJ2-7	.	TGTGCCAGCAGCTTAGTGGGACACTACGAGCAGTACTTC	CASSLVGHYEQYF
.	TRBV7-9	TRBJ2-3	TRBD2	TGTTCCAGCAGCTCCGGGACTAGCGGAGATACGCAGTATTTT	CSSSSGTSGDTQYF
.	TRBV2	TRBJ2-5	.	TGTGCCAGCAGTGAGAGGGAGACCCAGTACTTC	CASSERETQYF
.	TRBV5-1	TRBJ2-3	.	TGCGCCAGCAGCTTAACAGGCACTAGCACAGATACGCAGTATTTT	CASSLTGTSTDTQYF
.	TRBV7-8	TRBJ2-7	.	TGTGCCAGCAGCCCCGGGGCAGGGGAATTCTACGAGCAGTACTTC	CASSPGAGEFYEQYF
.	TRBV13	TRBJ1-6	.	TGTGCCAGCAGCTTATGGTCAGGGGCAAATTCACCCCTCCACTTT	CASSLWSGANSPLHF
few	TRBV5-5	TRBJ1-3	.	TGTGCCAGCAGCTATGCATACAATGGAAACACCATATATTTT	CASSYAYNGNTIYF
.	TRBV10-1	TRBJ2-1	.	TGCGCCAGCAGTGAACGACAGGACCTAGCTAATGAGCAGTTCTTC	CASSERQDLANEQFF
.	TRBV19	TRBJ2-7	TRBD1	TGTGCCACCTCGCCCGGGACAGTCTACGAGCAGTACTTC	CATSPGTVYEQYF
.	TRBV10-1	TRBJ1-1	.	TGCGCCAGCAGTCAGGACACAAACACTGAAGCTTTCTTT	CASSQDTNTEAFF
.	TRBV19	TRBJ1-5	TRBD1	TGTGCCAGTAGTAGGGACAGAAATAGCAATCAGCCCCAGCATTTT	CASSRDRNSNQPQHF
.	TRBV29-1	TRBJ1-2	.	TGCAGCGCTGTCGTTGGAGCTAACTATGGCTACACCTTC	CSAVVGANYGYTF
.	TRBV9	TRBJ1-6	.	TGTGCCAGCAGCGCGGGGGAGGGTTCACCCCTCCACTTT	CASSAGEGSPLHF
.	TRBV30	TRBJ1-1	.	TGTGCCTGCAAACCTATGAACACTGAAGCTTTCTTT	CACKPMNTEAFF
.	TRBV5-8	TRBJ1-2	TRBD1	TGTGCCAGCAGCGGGCGCGGGACAGGGCAGGGCTACACCTTC	CASSGRGTGQGYTF
.	TRBV19	TRBJ2-2	TRBD1	TGTGCCAGTAGAAGGGACAGGGACACCGGGGAGCTGTTTTTT	CASRRDRDTGELFF
.	TRBV5-1	TRBJ2-7	TRBD1	TGCGCCAGCAGGGGGACAGCGACGGGGTACGAGCAGTACTTC	CASRGTATGYEQYF
.	TRBV4-2	TRBJ1-3	TRBD1	TGTGCCAGCAGCCAGGGGACAGCTAGAAACACCATATATTTT	CASSQGTARNTIYF
.	TRBV10-3	TRBJ2-5	.	TGTGCCATCAGTGAGTCGAGAGAGACCCAGTACTTC	CAISESRETQYF
.	TRBV19	TRBJ2-3	TRBD1	TGTGCCAGTAGTCGGCACAGGGGGCAACCCACAGATACGCAGTATTTT	CASSRHRGQPTDTQYF
.	TRBV7-8	TRBJ2-5	TRBD1	TGTGCCAGCAGCCCCATAAGGGGACAGGGGTCCTCGGAGACCCAGTACTTC	CASSPIRGQGSSETQYF
.	TRBV14	TRBJ1-4	.	TGTGCCAGCAGCCAAGGGACAGCAAAACTGTTTTTT	CASSQGTAKLFF
once	TRBV7-8	TRBJ1-2	TRBD1	TGTGCCAGCAGCTTTGCAGGGGGACTTAACTATGGCTACACCTTC	CASSFAGGLNYGYTF
.	TRBV4-1	TRBJ1-2	.	TGCGCCAGCAGCCAAGGGATGAGGGGCTACACCTTC	CASSQGMRGYTF
.	TRBV6-1	TRBJ1-6	.	TGTGCCAGCAGCCTACTCAGGAATTCACCCCTCCACTTT	CASSLLRNSPLHF
.	TRBV7-8	TRBJ1-3	TRBD1	TGTGCCAGCAGCCCCCAACCACAGGGGGCGAGCGGAAACACCATATATTTT	CASSPQPQGASGNTIYF
.	TRBV5-4	TRBJ2-7	TRBD2	TGTGCCAGCAGCGATACGGGGGGGGGAAACTACGAGCAGTACTTC	CASSDTGGGNYEQYF
.	TRBV4-1	TRBJ1-1	TRBD1	TGCGCCAGCAGCCAAGGTCAAGCAGGGGGGCGTTTTGGTGGAGCTTTCTTT	CASSQGQAGGRFGGAFF
.	TRBV18	TRBJ2-7	TRBD2	TGTGCCAGCTCACCTCCCAAGGGACTAGCGGGGAAGGTGCAGTACTTC	CASSPPKGLAGKVQYF
.	TRBV4-1	TRBJ1-5	.	TGCGCCAGCAGCCAAGATACCTCCGGAGGGCTACCCCAGCATTTT	CASSQDTSGGLPQHF
.	TRBV18	TRBJ2-7	TRBD2	TGTGCCAGCTCACCACTTGGACTAGCGGGGCCCTCCTACGAGCAGTACTTC	CASSPLGLAGPSYEQYF
.	TRBV7-6	TRBJ1-1	TRBD1	TGTGCCAGCAGCTTAGGAGGGGGCAGGGTCACTGAAGCTTTCTTT	CASSLGGGRVTEAFF
once	TRBV18	TRBJ2-2	TRBD2	TGTGCCAGCTCACCTCCGGGGGGGACCGGGGAGCTGTTTTTT	CASSPPGGTGELFF
.	TRBV6-1	TRBJ1-4	.	TGTGCCAGCTCAAGGGGGGGCTCTAGTGAAAAACTGTTTTTT	CASSRGGSSEKLFF
.	TRBV6-5	TRBJ1-2	TRBD1	TGTGCCAGCATACATACGGGACAGGGTTATGGCTACACCTTC	CASIHTGQGYGYTF
.	TRBV2	TRBJ1-1	.	TGTGCCAGCAGTGACCTCAGGAACACTGAAGCTTTCTTT	CASSDLRNTEAFF
few	TRBV4-2	TRBJ1-6	TRBD1	TGTGCCAGCAGCCAAGAGTGGCAGGGGGCTAATTCACCCCTCCACTTT	CASSQEWQGANSPLHF
.	TRBV4-1	TRBJ2-3	TRBD2	TGCGCCAGCAGCCAAACTCTAGCGGGGGGCACAGATACGCAGTATTTT	CASSQTLAGGTDTQYF
few	TRBV7-8	TRBJ1-1	.	TGTGCCAGCAGCCCAATCTCCAGGGGAATGAACACTGAAGCTTTCTTT	CASSPISRGMNTEAFF
.	TRBV6-1	TRBJ1-2	TRBD1	TGTGCCAGCAGTGAAGGGGTAAGGGGACAGTACTATGGCTACACCTTC	CASSEGVRGQYYGYTF
.	TRBV2	TRBJ2-5	TRBD1	TGTGCCAGCAGTTTCTACCGACAGGGGGAGACCCAGTACTTC	CASSFYRQGETQYF
.	TRBV7-9	TRBJ1-1	TRBD1	TGTGCCAGCAGCTTAGAAAGACAGGGGATAATGAACACTGAAGCTTTCTTT	CASSLERQGIMNTEAFF
.	TRBV7-9	TRBJ2-6	TRBD1	TGTGCCAGCAGCTTATGGCCCCAGGGGGACGCCTCTGGGGCCAACGTCCTGACTTTC	CASSLWPQGDASGANVLTF
.	TRBV4-1	TRBJ1-2	TRBD1	TGCGCCAGCAGCTCTGGGACAGCTAACTATGGCTACACCTTC	CASSSGTANYGYTF
.	TRBV9	TRBJ1-2	.	TGTGCCAGCAGCGTAGTTGGGGGGGCGGAGGATGGCTACACCTTC	CASSVVGGAEDGYTF
.	TRBV30	TRBJ1-4	.	TGTGCCTGGAGGGCCGCGGCTCTGAATGAAAAACTGTTTTTT	CAWRAAALNEKLFF
.	TRBV4-1	TRBJ2-7	TRBD1	TGCGCCAGCAGCCAAGCTCACCGGGGGACAGGGTCCTACGAGCAGTACTTC	CASSQAHRGTGSYEQYF
.	TRBV19	TRBJ2-1	TRBD1	TGTGCCAGTAGTATAGGTGGACAGGGGGCCTACAATGAGCAGTTCTTC	CASSIGGQGAYNEQFF
.	TRBV14	TRBJ2-6	TRBD1	TGTGCCAGCAGCCAGTTCCCCTTAACAGGGGCTGGGGCCAACGTCCTGACTTTC	CASSQFPLTGAGANVLTF
.	TRBV19	TRBJ2-1	.	TGTGCCAGTAGTGGGCTTATCAACAATGAGCAGTTCTTC	CASSGLINNEQFF
once	TRBV9	TRBJ2-3	TRBD2	TGTGCCAGCAGCGTAGAGGGGCGGGGGGCCCCCACAGATACGCAGTATTTT	CASSVEGRGAPTDTQYF
.	TRBV28	TRBJ1-1	.	TGTGCCAGCAGTTTAGGAGGGGAAGCTTTCTTT	CASSLGGEAFF
.	TRBV6-1	TRBJ2-7	TRBD2	TGTGCCAGCAGTGAGATCATCCCGACGGGGGGCTACGAGCAGTACTTC	CASSEIIPTGGYEQYF
once	TRBV30	TRBJ1-6	.	TGTGCCTCTATAAGTACCGAGAATAATTCACCCCTCCACTTT	CASISTENNSPLHF
few	TRBV10-2	TRBJ1-1	TRBD1	TGCGCCAGCAGTAAGACAGGGCGGAACACTGAAGCTTTCTTT	CASSKTGRNTEAFF
.	TRBV25-1	TRBJ1-2	.	TGTGCCAGCAGCGTAGGGGTAATCTATGGCTACACCTTC	CASSVGVIYGYTF
.	TRBV18	TRBJ1-2	TRBD1	TGTGCCAGCTCACCTGGGACAGACCACGGCTATGGCTACACCTTC	CASSPGTDHGYGYTF
.	TRBV4-1	TRBJ2-7	TRBD1	TGCGCCAGCAGCCACCCGGACAGGGGGAAGTACGAGCAGTACTTC	CASSHPDRGKYEQYF
.	TRBV27	TRBJ1-3	.	TGTGCCAGCGGAGATAGGGGTGGAAACACCATATATTTT	CASGDRGGNTIYF